This passage covers 10 T cell receptor beta chains from one sample sequenced in a study of beta chain features in type 1 diabetes. Expressed TCRB transcripts were sequenced because the entire RNA isolate underwent reverse transcription. Method: immunoSEQ multiplex PCR; TCRdb's copy keeps in-frame clones and lacks some. The sample consists of roughly 450,000 clones, more than 11% of them appearing once. Sequences were obtained from naive CD4+ T cells from blood. These receptors were obtained from a man aged 25-45 years in good health.

This clone has just a few counts. The chain links TRBV4-1 to TRBJ2-1; 7 bases line up with TRBD1. The J segment lost 4 bases and the V segment lost 3 bases, leaving 3 bases of the junction unmatched. From germline, CDR1 is MGHRA and CDR2 YSYEKL. The CDR3 sequence is 14 residues long. This chain's CDR3 is CASSQGDRYNEQFF. The DNA for the CDR3 is TGCGCCAGCAGCCAGGGGGACAGATACAATGAGCAGTTCTTC.

The chain recombines TRBV19 with TRBJ2-5; TRBD1 agrees at 8 bases. The CDR3 has 11 residues. Germline trimming cut 3 bases from V and 10 bases from J; bases unmatched to any gene: 1. Per the germline V gene, CDR1 is LNHDA and CDR2 is SQIVND (reference sequence). The CDR3 region is CASSIGTGQYF. CDR3 sequence (DNA): TGTGCCAGTAGTATTGGGACAGGCCAGTACTTC.

This chain joins TRBV4-1 and TRBJ2-1; 8 bases match TRBD2. J lost 15 bases, V lost 3 bases, and 10 bases had no gene match. CDR3 length: 13 residues. CDR1 and CDR2 from the germline V gene are MGHRA and YSYEKL. The CDR3 DNA sequence: TGCGCCAGCAGCCATTATATAGCGGGACCGGGGTTCTTC. Protein sequence: CASSHYIAGPGFF.

The V gene is TRBV11-2, the J gene TRBJ1-2, with D maybe TRBD1 (6 bases). The V gene lost 5 bases and the J gene lost 7 bases, with 26 bases spanning the gap. This CDR3 region has 17 residues. CDR1 is SGHAT and CDR2 is FQNNGV in the germline V gene. This chain's CDR3 is CASSDYRLIQGLGGYTF. In nucleotides, the CDR3 is TGTGCCAGCAGCGACTACAGGCTGATACAGGGACTGGGTGGCTACACCTTC.

This clone has only a few counts. CDR3 loop: CASSLVQGASRKTQYF. CDR3 nucleotides: TGTGCCAGCAGCTTGGTTCAGGGGGCGTCCAGGAAGACCCAGTACTTC. The chain carries TRBV5-4 and TRBJ2-5; 8 bases fit TRBD1. J gave up 6 bases and V 0 bases, and 10 bases lay outside the gene matches. Germline V gene lookup returns CDR1 SGHNT and CDR2 YYREEE (reference sequence). The CDR3 runs 16 residues.

Many counts were recorded for this clone. The chain joins TRBV7-2 to TRBJ2-4, with D maybe TRBD2 (6 bases). The V and J ends lost 6 bases and 7 bases respectively, with 19 bases between them. CDR3 length equals 15 residues. Looked up from germline, CDR1 is SGHTA and CDR2 is FQGNSA. CDR3 amino acids: CASRTSGGERNIQYF. Written as DNA, the CDR3 is TGTGCCAGCAGAACCTCAGGAGGGGAGAGGAACATTCAGTACTTC.

V and J are TRBV7-9 and TRBJ2-5; 8 nucleotides match TRBD1. Trimming cost V 7 bases and J 0 bases; bases outside gene matches: 4. Germline-derived CDR1 and CDR2 are SEHNR and FQNEAQ (reference sequence). The CDR3 runs to 14 residues. CDR3 coding DNA: TGTGCCAGCACCTACAGGGGGTACCAAGAGACCCAGTACTTC. As protein: CASTYRGYQETQYF.

V usage is TRBV5-6 and J usage is TRBJ2-5, with a weak D call TRBD1 (6 bases). Trimming shortened V by 1 base and J by 5 bases, and 15 bases separated the two germline ends. The CDR3 runs to 15 residues. Germline CDR1 and CDR2: SGHDT and YYEEEE. The CDR3 coding sequence is TGTGCCAGCAGCTTGTGGCAGGGGTCAAGGGAGACCCAGTACTTC. This translates into CASSLWQGSRETQYF.

This clone was seen a handful of times. The J gene is TRBJ2-7, the V gene TRBV19; either TRBD1 or TRBD2 may supply D (6 bases each). This CDR3 has 15 amino acids. Trimming left V 4 bases short and J 2 bases short, with 15 bases between. Germline-derived CDR1 and CDR2 are LNHDA and SQIVND (reference sequence). The DNA of the CDR3 is TGTGCCAGTAGTACCCCTTCGGGGGCCGCCTACGAGCAGTACTTC. Translation gives CASSTPSGAAYEQYF.

The V and J genes are TRBV25-1 and TRBJ2-1; D remains unclear. The germline V gene encodes CDR1 MGHDK and CDR2 SYGVNS. There are 15 residues in the CDR3. V was shortened by 4 bases and J by 2 bases, with 12 bases between the two germline ends. CDR3: CASSGHAPAYNEQFF. DNA of the CDR3: TGTGCCAGCAGTGGACATGCGCCGGCCTACAATGAGCAGTTCTTC. The whole variable domain, remainder taken from reference TRBV25-1 and TRBJ2-1, is EADIYQTPRYLVIGTGKKITLECSQTMGHDKMYWYQQDPGMELHLIHYSYGVNSTEKGDLSSESTVSRIRTEHFPLTLESARPSHTSQYLCASSGHAPAYNEQFFGPGTRLTVL.